The 6 T cell receptor beta chains reported below all come from one sample, sequenced in a study of CD8 T cells in ankylosing spondylitis (dated by TCRdb to 2015 to 2018). The library came from 5' RACE. Sequencing instrument: Illumina HiSeq 2500. Using fastp at Q25 and MiXCR, TCRdb reprocessed the public reads and kept productive beta chains. Entries are consolidated by CDR3 protein sequence, retaining the most common genes and DNA. This sample lists about 310,000 distinct CDR3 sequences; less than 25% were detected once. 3.5% of the sample is taken by the ten largest. Specimen: blood, either unsorted or a sorted T cell fraction (not recorded which). The receptors shown here come from a female donor with ankylosing spondylitis or in good health (not recorded which).

The chain couples TRBV30 to TRBJ2-1; D might be TRBD1 (5 bases). The germline gives CDR1 GTSNPN, CDR2 SVGIG (reference sequence). This CDR3 is built from 13 residues. Trimming took off 3 bases at V and 6 bases at J, with 12 bases between the two ends. The CDR3 protein is CAWSAGPPNEQFF. The CDR3 bases are TGTGCCTGGAGCGCAGGGCCCCCCAATGAGCAGTTCTTC.

This clonotype came up a few times. The chain recombines TRBV27 with TRBJ2-3; D is ambiguous. Germline CDR1 is MNHEY and CDR2 is SMNVEV (reference sequence). V was pared by 4 bases and J by 7 bases, with 18 bases between. The CDR3 is made up of 15 amino acids. CDR3 loop: CASSSPETHGNTQYF. Here the CDR3 DNA reads TGTGCCAGCAGTTCACCTGAGACCCACGGAAATACGCAGTATTTT.

This clonotype was seen a few times. The chain couples TRBV29-1 to TRBJ2-7; 7 nucleotides align to TRBD1. Germline CDR1 reads SQVTM; CDR2 reads ANQGSEA. CDR3 size: 12 residues. With 4 bases clipped from V and 7 bases from J, the junction kept 7 bases outside the gene matches. This CDR3 reads CSVGQGAGEQYF. The CDR3 coding sequence is TGCAGCGTTGGACAGGGTGCTGGGGAGCAGTACTTC.

This clonotype was seen only a few times. The genes are TRBV10-3 and TRBJ2-5; D is uncertain. This CDR3 has 14 amino acids. Germline assignment: CDR1 ENHRY and CDR2 SYGVKD. V lost 6 bases to trimming and J lost 4 bases, with 15 bases between them. In DNA, the CDR3 is TGTGCCATCAGCACTGACTTAATGGGAGAGACCCAGTACTTC. Amino acid sequence: CAISTDLMGETQYF.

The table lists this clonotype with a count of one. This chain connects TRBV20-1 to TRBJ2-7; D is ambiguous. The V and J ends lost 0 bases and 6 bases respectively, with 18 bases between them. Germline CDR1 reads DFQATT; CDR2 reads SNEGSKA (reference sequence). The CDR3 has 15 residues. The CDR3 sequence: CSARDRLAGWGEQYF. CDR3 DNA: TGCAGTGCTAGAGATCGGTTGGCAGGCTGGGGCGAGCAGTACTTC.

This clonotype appeared a few times. The chain couples TRBV7-9 to TRBJ1-5; D uncertain. Trimming shortened V by 3 bases and J by 5 bases, and 14 bases separated the two germline ends. This CDR3 region has 15 residues. The germline gives CDR1 SEHNR, CDR2 FQNEAQ (reference sequence). The CDR3 nucleotides read TGTGCCAGCAGCTTCAGTCCGCCGAGGGATCAGCCCCAGCATTTT. This translates into CASSFSPPRDQPQHF.